This TCR beta chain was retrieved from a study of CD8 T cells in ankylosing spondylitis. Via MiXCR, TCRdb re-called the 5' RACE reads, giving one row per CDR3 protein. The repertoire holds some 180,000 distinct CDR3 sequences, with 18% as singletons. With V trimmed by 3 bases and J by 5 bases, 6 bases remained unmatched. Germline V gene data show CDR1 as LNHDA and CDR2 as SQIVND (reference sequence). The CDR3 extends over 15 amino acids. This clonotype was seen many times. Sequencing used blood, either unsorted or a sorted T cell fraction (not recorded which). The receptor's source is a male donor aged 5-29 years with ankylosing spondylitis or in good health (not recorded which). V is TRBV19 and J is TRBJ1-2; 10 bases are shared with TRBD1. The chain's CDR3 is CASSIGDRGSYGYTF. DNA of the CDR3: TGTGCCAGTAGTATTGGGGACAGGGGATCGTATGGCTACACCTTC.